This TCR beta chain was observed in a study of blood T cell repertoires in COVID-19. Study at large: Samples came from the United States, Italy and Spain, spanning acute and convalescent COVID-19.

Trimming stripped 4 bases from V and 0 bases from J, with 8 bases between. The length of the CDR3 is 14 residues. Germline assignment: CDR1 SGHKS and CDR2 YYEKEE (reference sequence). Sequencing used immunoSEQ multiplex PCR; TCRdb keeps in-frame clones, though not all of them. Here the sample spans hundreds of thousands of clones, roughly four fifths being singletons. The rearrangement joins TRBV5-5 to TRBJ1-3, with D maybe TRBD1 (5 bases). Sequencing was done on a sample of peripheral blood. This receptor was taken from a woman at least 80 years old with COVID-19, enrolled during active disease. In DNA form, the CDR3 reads TGTGCCAGCAGCCGACAGATCTCTGGAAACACCATATATTTT. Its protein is CASSRQISGNTIYF. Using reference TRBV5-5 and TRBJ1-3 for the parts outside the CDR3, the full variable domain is DAGVTQSPTHLIKTRGQQVTLRCSPISGHKSVSWYQQVLGQGPQFIFQYYEKEERGRGNFPDRFSARQFPNYSSELNVNALLLGDSALYLCASSRQISGNTIYFGEGSWLTVV.